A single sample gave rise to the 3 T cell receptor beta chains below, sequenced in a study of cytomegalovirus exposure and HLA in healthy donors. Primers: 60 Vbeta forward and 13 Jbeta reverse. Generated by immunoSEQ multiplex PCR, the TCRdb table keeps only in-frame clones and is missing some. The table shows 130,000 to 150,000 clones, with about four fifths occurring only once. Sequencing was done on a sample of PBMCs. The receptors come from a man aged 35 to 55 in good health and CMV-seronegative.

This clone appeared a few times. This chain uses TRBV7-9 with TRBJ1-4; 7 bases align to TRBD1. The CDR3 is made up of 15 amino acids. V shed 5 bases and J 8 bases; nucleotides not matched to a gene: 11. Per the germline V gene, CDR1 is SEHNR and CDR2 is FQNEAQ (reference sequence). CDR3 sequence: CASSPQGGAGEKLFF. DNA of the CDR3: TGTGCCAGCAGCCCTCAAGGGGGCGCAGGAGAAAAACTGTTTTTT.

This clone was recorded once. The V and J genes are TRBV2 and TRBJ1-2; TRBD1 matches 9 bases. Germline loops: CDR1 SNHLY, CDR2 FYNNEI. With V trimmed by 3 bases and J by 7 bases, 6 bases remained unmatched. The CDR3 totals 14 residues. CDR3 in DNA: TGTGCCAGCAGTGACCAACAGGGGGCGCGTGGCTACACCTTC. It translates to CASSDQQGARGYTF.

The DNA for the CDR3 is TGTGCCAGCAGCGGGTTTGGTCTTCAAGAGACCCAGTACTTC. The encoded protein is CASSGFGLQETQYF. This chain connects TRBV2 to TRBJ2-5; D is undetermined. From germline, CDR1 is SNHLY and CDR2 FYNNEI. This CDR3 contains 14 residues. V dropped 6 bases and J dropped 2 bases, with 13 bases sitting between them.